These 7 T cell receptor beta chains originate from one sample sequenced in a study of blood T cell repertoires in COVID-19 (dated by TCRdb to about 2020). Library generation was performed with the immunoSEQ multiplex PCR assay. TCRdb stores this immuneACCESS table with in-frame sequences only. Part of the clones is absent; in the studies checked, under half of the shortfall reflects unresolved V genes, and no reason is known for the rest. Within this sample are roughly 260,000 clones, with about 88% of them counted one time only. Clones ranked in the top ten supply roughly 2% of the sample. Sequenced: peripheral blood. All receptors come from a middle-aged woman who had recovered from COVID-19.

This clone was seen once. The chain has TRBV6-6 and TRBJ1-1; 9 positions match TRBD1. CDR3 length: 14 residues. V trimming: 6 bases; J trimming: 3 bases; junction bases outside the gene matches: 5. CDR1 is MNHNY and CDR2 is SVGAGI in the germline V gene (reference sequence). CDR3 in amino acids: CASSPTGGYTEAFF. CDR3 bases: TGTGCCAGCAGCCCCACAGGGGGCTACACTGAAGCTTTCTTT.

This clone turned up a few times. J is TRBJ2-7 and V is TRBV4-2; a possible D gene is TRBD2 (5 bases). CDR1 and CDR2 from the germline V gene are LGHNA and YNFKEQ. The CDR3 is 14 amino acids. V was shortened by 0 bases and J by 7 bases, with 13 bases between the two germline ends. Here the CDR3 reads CASSQDQSGIEQYF. In nucleotides, the CDR3 is TGTGCCAGCAGCCAAGATCAAAGCGGAATAGAGCAGTACTTC.

This chain connects TRBV19 to TRBJ2-1; D gene uncertain. In germline, CDR1 is LNHDA, CDR2 SQIVND (reference sequence). The CDR3 spans 13 residues. The V and J ends lost 7 bases and 0 bases respectively, with 7 bases between them. CDR3 protein: CASMPSSYNEQFF. CDR3 coding DNA: TGTGCCAGTATGCCGAGCTCCTACAATGAGCAGTTCTTC.

The chain carries TRBV12-3 or TRBV12-4 and TRBJ1-2; D not certain. The CDR3 has 13 residues. Trimming took 3 bases from V and 2 from J, leaving 7 bases between them. This chain's CDR3 is CASSFGWNYGYTF. The CDR3 DNA reads as TGTGCCAGCAGTTTCGGTTGGAACTATGGCTACACCTTC.

The CDR3, as DNA: TGTGCCAGTAGTCACAGCTATGGCTACACCTTC. Amino acids: CASSHSYGYTF. The chain is built from TRBV19 and TRBJ1-2; D remains unclear. The germline gives CDR1 LNHDA, CDR2 SQIVND (reference sequence). V lost 5 bases and J lost 4, with 5 bases in between. This CDR3 region has 11 residues.

This rearrangement joins TRBV19 to TRBJ2-3; D may be TRBD2 (6 bases). This CDR3 is 14 amino acids long. V lost 8 bases to trimming and J lost 4 bases, with 16 bases between them. CDR1 LNHDA and CDR2 SQIVND come from the germline V gene (reference sequence). The CDR3: CASGNGRGADTQYF. CDR3 bases: TGTGCCAGTGGAAACGGGAGAGGGGCAGATACGCAGTATTTT.

This chain uses TRBV15 with TRBJ1-2; 11 bases line up with TRBD1. V gave up 5 bases and J gave up 6 bases; unmatched junction bases: 8. The CDR3 spans 15 residues. Per the germline V gene, CDR1 is LNHNV and CDR2 is YYDKDF (reference sequence). For the CDR3, the DNA is TGTGCCACCAGCCGATACGGACAGGGGGCGAATGGCTACACCTTC. Its protein product is CATSRYGQGANGYTF.